The 32 T cell receptor beta chains in this list originate from one sample, sequenced in a study of Ad26.COV2.S vaccination and SARS-CoV-2 variants. Profiled with immunoSEQ multiplex PCR; TCRdb holds only in-frame clones, not every one. The sample shows about 320,000 clones, around 90% of them seen only once. Treatment in this sample: around 19 received Ad26.COV2.S at low or high dose, single or two shots; roughly five received placebo; per-sample allocation not given. Sampling was performed 63 days after the first vaccine or placebo injection. The input for sequencing was peripheral blood, taken in a trial of Ad26.COV2.S vaccine versus placebo. The receptors come from a person aged 18-60 years who received the Ad26.COV2.S COVID-19 vaccine or a placebo.

The chain employs TRBV6-2 or TRBV6-3 and TRBJ2-2, with unresolved D. The CDR3 is made up of 15 amino acids. Germline assignment: CDR1 MNHEY and CDR2 SVGEGT. With 3 bases removed from V and 6 bases from J, the gap between germline ends came to 14 bases. CDR3 sequence reads: CASSYIGPGPGELFF. The CDR3 DNA follows: TGTGCCAGCAGTTATATTGGGCCAGGACCCGGGGAGCTGTTTTTT.

This clone was counted once. The rearrangement uses TRBV4-1 and TRBJ2-7; possibly TRBD1 for D (6 bases). The CDR3 consists of 15 residues. V lost 0 bases, J lost 3 bases, and 12 bases lay in between. The germline CDR1 and CDR2 sequences are MGHRA and YSYEKL. CDR3 DNA: TGCGCCAGCAGCCAAGATCAGGGGCGATTCTACGAGCAGTACTTC. As protein: CASSQDQGRFYEQYF.

This clone was detected a few times. The chain combines TRBV6-6 with TRBJ1-5; D uncertain. Germline V CDR1 and CDR2: MNHNY, SVGAGI (reference sequence). The CDR3 is 13 amino acids. V lost 2 bases to trimming and J lost 1 base, with 3 bases between them. The CDR3 bases are TGTGCCAGCAGTTACAGCAGCAATCAGCCCCAGCATTTT. Residues: CASSYSSNQPQHF.

The DNA of the CDR3 is TGCAGCGTTGCCGGGATGACTAGCGGGAGGGCCGACAATGAGCAGTTCTTC. Translation: CSVAGMTSGRADNEQFF. The genes are TRBV29-1 and TRBJ2-1, with TRBD2 identical over 14 bases. Germline values: CDR1 SQVTM, CDR2 ANQGSEA. J was trimmed by 5 bases and V by 4 bases; bases with no gene match: 10. The CDR3 runs 17 residues.

This clone was recorded only once. The chain employs TRBV6-5 and TRBJ2-7, with D hard to call. Germline V gives CDR1 MNHEY, CDR2 SVGAGI. V was clipped by 1 base and J by 4 bases, with 11 bases between them. The length of the CDR3 is 14 residues. The CDR3: CASSYLSDRYEQYF. CDR3 sequence (DNA): TGTGCCAGCAGTTACTTATCGGACCGATACGAGCAGTACTTC.

Notes on this clone: This specimen includes other DNA sequences encoding the same CDR3. This sequence joins TRBV18 and TRBJ2-5; D gene unclear. Germline-derived CDR1 and CDR2 are KGHSH and LQKENI. Deletions cut 1 base from V and 2 bases from J, with 5 bases between. The CDR3 runs 13 residues. This CDR3 reads CASSPLPQETQYF. The CDR3 nucleotides are TGTGCCAGCTCACCACTCCCTCAAGAGACCCAGTACTTC.

This chain connects TRBV5-8 to TRBJ2-3, with D unclear. Per germline, CDR1 SGHTS and CDR2 YDEGEE. The V and J ends lost 3 bases and 6 bases respectively, with 17 bases between them. This CDR3 comprises 15 residues. The CDR3 protein is CASSSTSPSTDTQYF. CDR3 nucleotide sequence: TGTGCCAGCAGCTCGACTTCCCCGTCGACGGATACGCAGTATTTT.

CDR3 sequence reads: CAFTAATNEKLFF. The CDR3 coding sequence is TGTGCCTTTACGGCAGCAACTAATGAAAAACTGTTTTTT. The rearrangement uses TRBV15 and TRBJ1-4, with D hard to call. Trimming cost V 11 bases and J 0 bases, with 10 bases left between them. The germline gives CDR1 LNHNV, CDR2 YYDKDF (reference sequence). The length of the CDR3 is 13 residues. The full variable domain, rest sourced from reference TRBV15 and TRBJ1-4, is DAMVIQNPRYQVTQFGKPVTLSCSQTLNHNVMYWYQQKSSQAPKLLFHYYDKDFNNEADTPDNFQSRRPNTSFCFLDIRSPGLGDTAMYLCAFTAATNEKLFFGSGTQLSVL.

This chain uses TRBV5-1 with TRBJ1-3, with D possibly matching TRBD1 (6 bases). With 4 bases removed from V and 6 bases from J, the gap between germline ends came to 17 bases. CDR1 SGHRS and CDR2 YFSETQ come from the germline V gene. The CDR3 covers 15 residues. The CDR3 sequence: CASSPTTGYENTIYF. DNA for the CDR3: TGCGCCAGCAGCCCCACTACAGGGTATGAAAACACCATATATTTT.

The chain carries TRBV7-2 and TRBJ1-6; TRBD1 aligns across 9 bases. Per the germline V gene, CDR1 is SGHTA and CDR2 is FQGNSA. The CDR3 length is 15 residues. The V and J ends lost 5 bases and 9 bases, in that order; junction bases with no gene match: 8. For the CDR3, the DNA is TGTGCCAGCAGCCCAGGGACAGGGAGCGGTTCACCCCTCCACTTT. Protein: CASSPGTGSGSPLHF.

The chain joins TRBV5-8 to TRBJ1-1; tentative D call: TRBD1 (5 bases). The V gene lost 6 bases and the J gene lost 2 bases, with 11 bases spanning the gap. Germline V gene data show CDR1 as SGHTS and CDR2 as YDEGEE. The CDR3 has 13 residues. The CDR3 loop is CASNSRDNTEAFF. The DNA of the CDR3 is TGTGCCAGCAACTCAAGGGACAACACTGAAGCTTTCTTT.

The rearrangement links TRBV5-1 to TRBJ1-2; D is uncertain. Looked up from germline, CDR1 is SGHRS and CDR2 is YFSETQ. This CDR3 is 13 amino acids long. V was pared by 3 bases and J by 3 bases, with 9 bases between. In nucleotides, the CDR3 is TGCGCCAGCAGCTCAGAGACATACTATGGCTACACCTTC. Translating gives CASSSETYYGYTF. Filled out from reference TRBV5-1 and TRBJ1-2, the complete variable domain reads KAGVTQTPRYLIKTRGQQVTLSCSPISGHRSVSWYQQTPGQGLQFLFEYFSETQRNKGNFPGRFSGRQFSNSRSEMNVSTLELGDSALYLCASSSETYYGYTFGSGTRLTVV.

The chain carries TRBV9 and TRBJ1-1; perhaps TRBD1 as D (5 bases). V was cut by 7 bases and J by 1 base, with 20 bases left in between. The CDR3 consists of 16 residues. CDR1 and CDR2 (germline): SGDLS, YYNGEE. The CDR3 region is CASGATAGLENTEAFF. CDR3 nucleotides: TGTGCCAGCGGGGCGACAGCCGGACTAGAGAACACTGAAGCTTTCTTT.

The chain is built from TRBV27 and TRBJ2-1; either TRBD1 or TRBD2 may fit D (6 bases each). V was cut by 5 bases and J by 7 bases, with 15 bases left in between. The length of the CDR3 is 14 residues. In germline, CDR1 is MNHEY, CDR2 SMNVEV (reference sequence). The CDR3 DNA sequence: TGTGCCAGCAGTCCCTCGACGGGGGCGAATGAGCAGTTCTTC. This encodes CASSPSTGANEQFF.

This clone was observed a few times. The chain recombines TRBV10-3 with TRBJ1-6, with D possibly being TRBD1 (5 bases). Germline assignment: CDR1 ENHRY and CDR2 SYGVKD. The CDR3 contains 13 residues. V lost 10 bases, J lost 7 bases, and 14 bases lay in between. The CDR3 is CATRDSSNSPLHF. The CDR3 coding sequence is TGTGCCACCCGGGACTCCTCGAATTCACCCCTCCACTTT.

The rearrangement links TRBV7-2 to TRBJ1-2, with TRBD1 identical over 8 bases. Germline loops: CDR1 SGHTA, CDR2 FQGNSA. V dropped 3 bases and J dropped 10; count of bases not matched to a gene: 16. This CDR3 comprises 16 residues. As DNA, the CDR3 is TGTGCCAGCAGCTTCACTGGACAGGGACTTAAGCGGGTCTACACCTTC. It codes for CASSFTGQGLKRVYTF.

The chain is built from TRBV6-5 and TRBJ1-6; D is uncertain. Germline CDR1 and CDR2: MNHEY and SVGAGI. Between the trimmed V and J ends, which lost 0 bases and 9 bases, there was a span of 12 bases. The CDR3 covers 15 residues. The CDR3 DNA follows: TGTGCCAGCAGTTACTCAGGCCTCGCTGGTTCACCCCTCCACTTT. It is translated as CASSYSGLAGSPLHF.

This chain links TRBV3-1 (or the pseudogene TRBV3-2) with TRBJ1-4; D is ambiguous. Germline CDR1 and CDR2: LGHDT and YNNKEL (reference sequence). V was trimmed by 1 base and J by 8 bases, leaving 20 bases between them. The CDR3 has 17 residues. CDR3 DNA: TGTGCCAGCAGCCAAGCGGCTTTGGCGGCTACGAGGGAAAAACTGTTTTTT. This gives the protein CASSQAALAATREKLFF.

The rearrangement uses TRBV9 and TRBJ2-5, with TRBD2 matching 8 bases. V shed 6 bases, J shed 1 base, and the junction held 2 bases outside the gene matches. The CDR3 spans 13 residues. Germline loops: CDR1 SGDLS, CDR2 YYNGEE. This CDR3 reads CASTGGGQETQYF. In DNA form, the CDR3 reads TGTGCCAGCACCGGGGGGGGCCAAGAGACCCAGTACTTC.

The V gene is TRBV5-4, the J gene TRBJ2-3, with 8 nucleotides matching TRBD1. Germline V gene data show CDR1 as SGHNT and CDR2 as YYREEE (reference sequence). Losses at the gene ends were 4 bases for V and 4 bases for J; bases not matched to a gene: 11. This CDR3 is 16 amino acids long. The CDR3: CASSPIPDRGSDTQYF. CDR3 DNA sequence: TGTGCCAGCAGCCCCATCCCCGACAGGGGTTCAGATACGCAGTATTTT.

The V call is TRBV9, the J call TRBJ2-7; unclear D gene. The CDR3 extends over 11 amino acids. Trimming took off 4 bases at V and 3 bases at J, with 5 bases between the two ends. Germline V gene lookup returns CDR1 SGDLS and CDR2 YYNGEE. CDR3 sequence: CASSLGYEQYF. The DNA for the CDR3 is TGTGCCAGCAGCCTCGGCTACGAGCAGTACTTC.

The V call is TRBV3-1 (or the pseudogene TRBV3-2), the J call TRBJ2-5; TRBD1 aligns across 7 bases. Germline V gives CDR1 LGHDT, CDR2 YNNKEL (reference sequence). Trimming at V came to 2 bases and at J to 3 bases, leaving 6 bases not matched to a gene. CDR3 length: 15 amino acids. CDR3 in DNA: TGTGCCAGCAGCCAAAAGGGGGCTTTGGAAGAGACCCAGTACTTC. The encoded protein is CASSQKGALEETQYF.

The chain uses TRBV4-1 and TRBJ1-5; a weak D match, TRBD1 (5 bases). CDR1 MGHRA and CDR2 YSYEKL come from the germline V gene. V was cut by 4 bases and J by 4 bases, with 17 bases left in between. There are 16 residues in the CDR3. The CDR3 bases are TGCGCCAGCAGCCGGGTCAAAGGGGCCACAAATCAGCCCCAGCATTTT. Translated, it gives CASSRVKGATNQPQHF.

The count of this clone is one. The chain uses TRBV27 and TRBJ1-2; D is uncertain. Between the trimmed V and J ends, which lost 2 bases and 2 bases, there was a span of 9 bases. This CDR3 has 14 residues. CDR1 is MNHEY and CDR2 is SMNVEV in the germline V gene (reference sequence). CDR3 bases: TGTGCCAGCAGTTTACGGGAAGAAAACTATGGCTACACCTTC. It yields the protein CASSLREENYGYTF.

The chain joins TRBV7-6 to TRBJ2-2; a weak D match, TRBD2 (6 bases). Trimming shortened V by 2 bases and J by 3 bases, and 22 bases separated the two germline ends. The CDR3 loop spans 19 amino acids. Germline CDR1 reads SGHVS; CDR2 reads FNYEAQ. Here the CDR3 DNA reads TGTGCCAGCAGCTTATCAGGAGGGATGCTAAAGTGGGACACCGGGGAGCTGTTTTTT. This sequence encodes CASSLSGGMLKWDTGELFF. The entire variable domain, with the rest obtained from reference TRBV7-6 and TRBJ2-2, is as follows: GAGVSQSPRYKVTKRGQDVALRCDPISGHVSLYWYRQALGQGPEFLTYFNYEAQQDKSGLPNDRFSAERPEGSISTLTIQRTEQRDSAMYRCASSLSGGMLKWDTGELFFGEGSRLTVL.

Only a few counts were recorded for this clone. This chain uses TRBV7-2 with TRBJ1-3; D unclear. The CDR3 spans 16 residues. Germline-derived CDR1 and CDR2 are SGHTA and FQGNSA. V was trimmed by 2 bases and J by 0 bases, leaving 11 bases between them. The CDR3 loop is CASSLYETVSGNTIYF. The DNA for the CDR3 is TGTGCCAGCAGCTTATATGAAACTGTCTCTGGAAACACCATATATTTT.

The chain joins TRBV7-9 to TRBJ2-7, with 10 bases lining up with TRBD1. The germline V gene has CDR1 SEHNR and CDR2 FQNEAQ (reference sequence). The CDR3 loop spans 15 amino acids. Germline trimming cut 4 bases from V and 7 bases from J; bases unmatched to any gene: 10. The CDR3 DNA follows: TGTGCCAGCAGCTCTACCCGGGACAGGGGTAATGAGCAGTACTTC. Translating gives CASSSTRDRGNEQYF. The full variable domain, completed using reference TRBV7-9 and TRBJ2-7, is DTGVSQNPRHKITKRGQNVTFRCDPISEHNRLYWYRQTLGQGPEFLTYFQNEAQLEKSRLLSDRFSAERPKGSFSTLEIQRTEQGDSAMYLCASSSTRDRGNEQYFGPGTRLTVT.

This sequence joins TRBV11-2 and TRBJ1-1; 10 positions match TRBD1. Germline CDR1 SGHAT, CDR2 FQNNGV. Trimming at V came to 4 bases and at J to 0 bases, leaving 14 bases not matched to a gene. The CDR3 totals 19 residues. The CDR3 here is CASSSGWTGGLYLNTEAFF. CDR3 nucleotide sequence: TGTGCCAGCAGCTCCGGCTGGACAGGGGGTCTCTACTTGAACACTGAAGCTTTCTTT. Based on the CDR3 plus reference TRBV11-2 and TRBJ1-1, the full variable domain is EAGVAQSPRYKIIEKRQSVAFWCNPISGHATLYWYQQILGQGPKLLIQFQNNGVVDDSQLPKDRFSAERLKGVDSTLKIQPAKLEDSAVYLCASSSGWTGGLYLNTEAFFGQGTRLTVV.

The chain uses TRBV6-2 or TRBV6-3 and TRBJ1-1, with D perhaps matching TRBD1 (5 bases). Trimming stripped 2 bases from V and 2 bases from J, with 12 bases between. Germline assignment: CDR1 MNHEY and CDR2 SVGEGT. The CDR3 has 15 residues. The CDR3 loop reads CASSYGGSGNTEAFF. In DNA, the CDR3 is TGTGCCAGCAGTTACGGGGGGTCGGGTAACACTGAAGCTTTCTTT.

The genes are TRBV4-2 and TRBJ2-7; the match to TRBD1 covers 7 bases. The CDR3 sequence is 15 residues long. Germline trimming cut 0 bases from V and 4 bases from J; bases unmatched to any gene: 6. The germline V gene has CDR1 LGHNA and CDR2 YNFKEQ. The CDR3 protein is CASSQDPGTDYEQYF. As DNA, the CDR3 is TGTGCCAGCAGCCAAGATCCCGGGACAGATTACGAGCAGTACTTC.

The chain links TRBV4-1 to TRBJ1-2; no clear D. CDR1 and CDR2 from the germline V gene are MGHRA and YSYEKL. This CDR3 region has 15 residues. V was pared by 1 base and J by 5 bases, with 14 bases between. The CDR3 region has the DNA TGCGCCAGCAGCCAAGCACACGGGCAGGTATATGGCTACACCTTC. This gives the protein CASSQAHGQVYGYTF.

The rearrangement uses TRBV30 and TRBJ2-7; no clear D. The CDR3 has 13 residues. From germline, CDR1 is GTSNPN and CDR2 SVGIG (reference sequence). The chain's CDR3 is CAALGSLSYEQYV. CDR3 DNA sequence: TGTGCTGCCCTCGGCAGCCTTTCCTACGAGCAGTACGTC.